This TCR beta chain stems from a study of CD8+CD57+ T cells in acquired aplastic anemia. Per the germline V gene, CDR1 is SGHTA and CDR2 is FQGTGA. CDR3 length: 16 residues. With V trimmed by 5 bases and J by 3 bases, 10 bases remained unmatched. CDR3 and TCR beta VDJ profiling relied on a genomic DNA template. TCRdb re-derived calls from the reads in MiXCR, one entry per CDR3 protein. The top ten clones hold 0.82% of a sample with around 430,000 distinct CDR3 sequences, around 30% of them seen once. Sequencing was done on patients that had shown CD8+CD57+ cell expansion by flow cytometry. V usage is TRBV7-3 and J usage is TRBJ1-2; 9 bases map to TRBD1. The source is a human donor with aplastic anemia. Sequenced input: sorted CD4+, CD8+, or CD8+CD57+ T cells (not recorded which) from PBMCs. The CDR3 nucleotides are TGTGCCAGCAGCGCAACCCGGGACAGGGAGGACTATGGCTACACCTTC. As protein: CASSATRDREDYGYTF.